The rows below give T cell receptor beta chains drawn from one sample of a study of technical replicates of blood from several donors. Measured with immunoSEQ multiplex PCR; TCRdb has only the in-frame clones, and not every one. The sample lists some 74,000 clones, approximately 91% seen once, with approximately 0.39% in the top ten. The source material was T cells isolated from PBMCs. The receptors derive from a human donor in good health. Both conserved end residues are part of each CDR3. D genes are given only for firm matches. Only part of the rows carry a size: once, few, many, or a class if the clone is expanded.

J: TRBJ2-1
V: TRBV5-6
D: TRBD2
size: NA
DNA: TGTGCCAGCAGCTTGTTTCTAGCGGGAGAAAATGAGCAGTTCTTC
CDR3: CASSLFLAGENEQFF

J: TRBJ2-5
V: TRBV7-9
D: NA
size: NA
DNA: TGTGCCAGCGGGAGGCAAGAGACCCAGTACTTC
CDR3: CASGRQETQYF

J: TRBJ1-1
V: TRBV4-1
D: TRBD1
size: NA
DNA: TGCGCCAGCAGCCAAGAAGACAGGGAGATTACTGAAGCTTTCTTT
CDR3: CASSQEDREITEAFF

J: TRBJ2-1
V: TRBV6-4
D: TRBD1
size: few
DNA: TGTGCCAGCAGTGAAGGGACAGGGGGCTTCGATGAGCAGTTCTTC
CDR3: CASSEGTGGFDEQFF

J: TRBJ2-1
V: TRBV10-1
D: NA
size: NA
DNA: TGCGCCAGCAGTGAAATGTATTTATACAATGAGCAGTTCTTC
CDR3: CASSEMYLYNEQFF

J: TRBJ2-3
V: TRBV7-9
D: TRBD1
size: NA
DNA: TGTGCCAGCAGCTTGGACAGGACATCAGATACGCAGTATTTT
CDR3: CASSLDRTSDTQYF

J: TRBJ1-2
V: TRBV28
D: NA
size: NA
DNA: TGTGCCAGCAGCCCGGACAAACCAGCGGGCTACACCTTC
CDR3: CASSPDKPAGYTF

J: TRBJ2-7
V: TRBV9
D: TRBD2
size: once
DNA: TGTGCCAGCAGCGTAGCGGGAGGGCCGGGCGAGCAGTACTTC
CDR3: CASSVAGGPGEQYF

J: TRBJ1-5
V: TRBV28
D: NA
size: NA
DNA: TGTGCCAGCAAGTTTAGCCGGAATCAGCCCCAGCATTTT
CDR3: CASKFSRNQPQHF

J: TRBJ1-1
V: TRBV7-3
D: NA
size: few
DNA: TGTGCCAGCAGCTCCCAGGGAATAAGTAACACTGAAGCTTTCTTT
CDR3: CASSSQGISNTEAFF

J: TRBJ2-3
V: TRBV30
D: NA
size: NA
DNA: TGTGCCTGGGATAACTTAAGGGGTGGGGCCACAGATACGCAGTATTTT
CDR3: CAWDNLRGGATDTQYF

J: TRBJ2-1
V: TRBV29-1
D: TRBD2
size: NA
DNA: TGCAGCCCGTTACTAGCGACGACAAATGAGCAGTTCTTC
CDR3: CSPLLATTNEQFF

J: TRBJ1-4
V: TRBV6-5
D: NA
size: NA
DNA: TGTGCCAGTACAGGGCGATCAACTAATGAAAAACTGTTTTTT
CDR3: CASTGRSTNEKLFF

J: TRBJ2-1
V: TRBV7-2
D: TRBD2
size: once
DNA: TGTGCCAGCAGCACGCTATCTAGCGGGAGAGGTAATGAGCAGTTCTTC
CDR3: CASSTLSSGRGNEQFF

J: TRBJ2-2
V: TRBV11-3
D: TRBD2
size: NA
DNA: TGTGCCAGCAGCGCGATCTTAGGACTAGCGGGAGGAACCGGGGAGCTGTTTTTT
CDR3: CASSAILGLAGGTGELFF

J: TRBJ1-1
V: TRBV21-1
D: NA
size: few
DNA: TGTGCCAGCAGCAAAGGCCCGTGCGGACAGCTGAACACTGAAGCTTTCTTT
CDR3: CASSKGPCGQLNTEAFF

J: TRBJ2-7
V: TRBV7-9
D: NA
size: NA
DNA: TGTGCCAGCAGCTCAGGGGGGGAGCAGTACTTC
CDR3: CASSSGGEQYF

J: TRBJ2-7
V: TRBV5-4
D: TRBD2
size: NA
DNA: TGTGCCAGCAGCTTGGCTAGCGGGTCCTCCTACGAGCAGTACTTC
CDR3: CASSLASGSSYEQYF

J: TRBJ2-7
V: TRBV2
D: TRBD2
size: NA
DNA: TGTGCCAGCAGTGAAGAAGGGACTAGCGCCTACTACGAGCAGTACTTC
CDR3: CASSEEGTSAYYEQYF

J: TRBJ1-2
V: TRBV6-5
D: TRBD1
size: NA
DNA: TGTGCCAGCAGTTACCGGACAGGGGCCGCTGGCTACACCTTC
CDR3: CASSYRTGAAGYTF

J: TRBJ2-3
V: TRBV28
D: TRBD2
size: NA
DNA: TGTGCCAGCAGTGACGCGGGAGGGTTCCCAGATACGCAGTATTTT
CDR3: CASSDAGGFPDTQYF

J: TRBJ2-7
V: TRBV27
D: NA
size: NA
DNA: TGTGCCAGCAGTTTCGGAGGGGTCAACGGCGAGCAGTACTTC
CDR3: CASSFGGVNGEQYF

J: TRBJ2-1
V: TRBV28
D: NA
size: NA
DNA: TGTGCCAGCGGATCCCCAGACACCCAGCAGTTCTTC
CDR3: CASGSPDTQQFF

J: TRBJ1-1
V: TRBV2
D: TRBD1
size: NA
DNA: TGTGCCAGCAGAGTGGGACAGCTGAACACTGAAGCTTTCTTT
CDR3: CASRVGQLNTEAFF

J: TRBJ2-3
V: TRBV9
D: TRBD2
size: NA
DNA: TGTGCCAGCAGCCCATCCAGCGGGAGTTTGGATACGCAGTATTTT
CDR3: CASSPSSGSLDTQYF

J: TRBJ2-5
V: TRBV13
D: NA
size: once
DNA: TGTGCCAGCAGCTCCTACTCCTCAGAGACCCAGTACTTC
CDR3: CASSSYSSETQYF

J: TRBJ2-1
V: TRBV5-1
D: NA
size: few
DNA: TGCGCCAGCAGCTTGGCCTGGGCAGCTGAGCAGTTCTTC
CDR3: CASSLAWAAEQFF

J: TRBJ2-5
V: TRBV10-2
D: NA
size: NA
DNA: TGCGCCAGCAAAGGCGGGACCCAAGAGACCCAGTACTTC
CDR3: CASKGGTQETQYF

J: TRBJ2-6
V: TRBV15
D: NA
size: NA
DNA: TGTGCCACCAGCAACTTCGACAAGTCTGGGGCCAACGTCCTGACTTTC
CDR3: CATSNFDKSGANVLTF

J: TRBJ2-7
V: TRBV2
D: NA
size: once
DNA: TGTGCCAGCAGTGAGGTCAGGTACGAGCAGTACTTC
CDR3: CASSEVRYEQYF

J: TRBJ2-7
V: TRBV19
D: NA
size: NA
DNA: TGTGCCAGTAGTATAGACGGAGGACTTACCTACGAGCAGTACTTC
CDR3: CASSIDGGLTYEQYF

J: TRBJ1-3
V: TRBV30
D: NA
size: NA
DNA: TGTGCCTTCAGCGGGGTGGAGGGGGATACTTCGGGCGGAAACACCATATATTTT
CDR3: CAFSGVEGDTSGGNTIYF

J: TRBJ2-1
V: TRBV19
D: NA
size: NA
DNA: TGTGCCAGTAGTATGCCCAGTCAGTACAATGAGCAGTTCTTC
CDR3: CASSMPSQYNEQFF

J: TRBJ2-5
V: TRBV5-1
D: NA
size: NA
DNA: TGCGCCAGCAGCTCGAACACAGGGATAGAGACCCAGTACTTC
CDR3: CASSSNTGIETQYF